This T cell receptor beta chain was captured in a study of cytomegalovirus exposure and HLA in healthy donors. The PCR made use of 60 Vbeta and 13 Jbeta primers. Under the authors' procedure: Among the unique TCR beta chains that a later analysis counted, about 84 million in all, roughly 11 million were shared. The table came from immunoSEQ multiplex PCR; TCRdb's copy has only in-frame clones and leaves some out. That table furnishes V, J and clone size, whereas the DNA furnished D and trimming. The sample contains around 150,000 clones, 82% of which appear only once. The germline V gene has CDR1 ENHRY and CDR2 SYGVKD. Trimming pared 3 bases from V and 0 bases from J, leaving 10 bases between. The CDR3 sequence is 15 residues long. Notes on this clone: The target antigen is unknown.

Findings and limits, study-wide: It was in a later analysis that TCR association rates were seen to vary by HLA locus, highest for DRB1 and lowest for HLA-C.

Sequencing input: PBMCs. The V and J genes are TRBV10-3 and TRBJ2-3, with D possibly TRBD2 on 6 matching bases. This TCR came from a girl between 5 and 17 years old in good health and CMV-seropositive. The CDR3 region is CAISDRRESTDTQYF. The CDR3 DNA is TGTGCCATCAGTGATAGACGGGAGAGCACAGATACGCAGTATTTT.